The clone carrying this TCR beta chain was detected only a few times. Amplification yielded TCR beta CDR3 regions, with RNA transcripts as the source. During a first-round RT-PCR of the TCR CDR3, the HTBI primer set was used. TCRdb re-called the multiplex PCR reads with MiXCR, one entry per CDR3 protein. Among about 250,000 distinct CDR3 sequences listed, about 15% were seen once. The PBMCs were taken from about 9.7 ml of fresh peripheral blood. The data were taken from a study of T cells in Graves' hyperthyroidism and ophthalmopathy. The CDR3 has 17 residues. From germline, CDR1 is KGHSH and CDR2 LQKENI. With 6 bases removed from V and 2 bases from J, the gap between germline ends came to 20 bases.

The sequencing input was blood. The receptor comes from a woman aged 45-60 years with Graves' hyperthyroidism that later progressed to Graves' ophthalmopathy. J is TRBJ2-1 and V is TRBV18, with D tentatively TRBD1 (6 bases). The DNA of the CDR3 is TGTGCCAGCTCCCACACACCCCCACGGACAGCCTACAATGAGCAGTTCTTC. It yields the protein CASSHTPPRTAYNEQFF.